The T cell receptor beta chain described here comes from a study of cytomegalovirus exposure and HLA in healthy donors. Findings of the study overall: An analysis was carried out at a later point. It showed that HLA-associated TCR beta chains were more clonally expanded than equally common non-associated chains. Cytomegalovirus status was reportedly diagnosed by the classifier with high specificity and sensitivity. Exclusion applied to some V segments, including TRBV6-2 and TRBV6-3, as they were indistinguishable.

The study ran its PCR with 60 Vbeta and 13 Jbeta primers. As handled by the study authors: Later analysis identified tens of millions of unique TCR beta chains, approximately 11 million shared. Profiling relied on immunoSEQ multiplex PCR, and the TCRdb table lists in-frame clones only, not all of them. The V and J calls and clone size were taken over from that table, and D and trimming were inferred from the DNA. This table has approximately 160,000 clones, around 85% appearing once. Of note for this clone: Its antigen is currently unknown.

CDR1 is MNHEY, CDR2 SMNVEV, per germline (reference sequence). Trimming pared 2 bases from V and 3 bases from J, leaving 16 bases between. The CDR3 is 17 amino acids. This sequence originates from a man over 45 in good health and CMV-seropositive. This chain uses TRBV27 with TRBJ1-4; D remains ambiguous. Material: PBMCs. The DNA for the CDR3 is TGTGCCAGCAGTTTAACCCCCTTTCCCGCGGCTAATGAAAAACTGTTTTTT. Protein sequence: CASSLTPFPAANEKLFF. The whole variable domain, remainder taken from reference TRBV27 and TRBJ1-4, is EAQVTQNPRYLITVTGKKLTVTCSQNMNHEYMSWYRQDPGLGLRQIYYSMNVEVTDKGDVPEGYKVSRKEKRNFPLILESPSPNQTSLYFCASSLTPFPAANEKLFFGSGTQLSVL.